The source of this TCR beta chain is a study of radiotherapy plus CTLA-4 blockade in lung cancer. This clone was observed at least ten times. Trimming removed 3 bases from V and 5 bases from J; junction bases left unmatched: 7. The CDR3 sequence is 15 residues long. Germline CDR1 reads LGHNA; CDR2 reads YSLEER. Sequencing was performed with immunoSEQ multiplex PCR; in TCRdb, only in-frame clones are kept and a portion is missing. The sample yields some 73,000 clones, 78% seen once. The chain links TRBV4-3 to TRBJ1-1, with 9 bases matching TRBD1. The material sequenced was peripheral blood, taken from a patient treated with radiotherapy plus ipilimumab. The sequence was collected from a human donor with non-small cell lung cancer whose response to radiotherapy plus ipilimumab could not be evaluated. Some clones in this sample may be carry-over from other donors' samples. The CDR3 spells CASSQDWTGETEAFF. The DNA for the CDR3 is TGCGCCAGCAGCCAGGACTGGACAGGGGAGACTGAAGCTTTCTTT.